This TCR beta chain was retrieved from a study of T cells in women clearing cervical HPV infection. Study information: Case blood drawn at lesion detection; control blood after infection cleared.

Method: immunoSEQ multiplex PCR; TCRdb's copy keeps in-frame clones and lacks some. This table lists around 33,000 clones. This sequence was found in a woman aged 18-70 years with a cervical HPV16 infection that either progressed to CIN3+ or cleared (not recorded which). Material: blood buffy coat.

The DNA read from the CDR3 is TGTGCCAGCTCCCCCTGGACAGGGCAGGAGACC. This sequence encodes CASSPWTGQET. The full CDR3 is CASSPWTGQETYTF. The V call is TRBV18, the J call TRBJ1-2; 8 nucleotides line up with TRBD1. The read ends 3 residues early relative to the CDR3; the germline J gene fills the gap. The CDR3 contains 14 residues. The germline CDR1 and CDR2 sequences are KGHSH and LQKENI.